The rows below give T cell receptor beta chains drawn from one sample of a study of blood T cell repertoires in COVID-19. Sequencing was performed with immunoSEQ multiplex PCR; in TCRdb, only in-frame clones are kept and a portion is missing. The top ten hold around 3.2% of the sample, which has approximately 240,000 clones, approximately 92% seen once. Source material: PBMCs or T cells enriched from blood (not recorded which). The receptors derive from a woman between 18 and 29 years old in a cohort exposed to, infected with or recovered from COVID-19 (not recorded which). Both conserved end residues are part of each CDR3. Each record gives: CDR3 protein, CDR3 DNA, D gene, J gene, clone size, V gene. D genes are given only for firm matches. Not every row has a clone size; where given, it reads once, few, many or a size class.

CDR3 protein: CASSFRTGNQPQHF; CDR3 DNA: TGTGCCAGCAGCTTTCGGACAGGAAATCAGCCCCAGCATTTT; D gene: TRBD1; J gene: TRBJ1-5; clone size: -; V gene: TRBV5-6
CDR3 protein: CASSRYGGVNQETQYF; CDR3 DNA: TGCGCCAGCAGCCGCTACGGCGGGGTGAACCAAGAGACCCAGTACTTC; D gene: -; J gene: TRBJ2-5; clone size: -; V gene: TRBV10-2
CDR3 protein: CASSRGGEGSNEQFF; CDR3 DNA: TGTGCCAGCAGCCGCGGGGGGGAGGGTTCGAATGAGCAGTTCTTC; D gene: TRBD2; J gene: TRBJ2-1; clone size: -; V gene: TRBV7-6
CDR3 protein: CASSTWGQGRNGYTF; CDR3 DNA: TGTGCCAGCAGTACATGGGGACAGGGGAGGAATGGCTACACCTTC; D gene: TRBD1; J gene: TRBJ1-2; clone size: -; V gene: TRBV28
CDR3 protein: CATSDGQGGGYTF; CDR3 DNA: TGTGCCACCAGTGACGGACAGGGAGGCGGCTACACCTTC; D gene: TRBD1; J gene: TRBJ1-2; clone size: -; V gene: TRBV24-1
CDR3 protein: CASSSPGQGLGTDTQYF; CDR3 DNA: TGTGCCAGCAGCTCCCCGGGACAGGGGCTCGGCACAGATACGCAGTATTTT; D gene: TRBD1; J gene: TRBJ2-3; clone size: -; V gene: TRBV11-2
CDR3 protein: CASSPAGRLGGRGPYNEQFF; CDR3 DNA: TGTGCCAGCAGTCCCGCTGGGAGGCTCGGCGGGAGGGGTCCCTACAATGAGCAGTTCTTC; D gene: TRBD2; J gene: TRBJ2-1; clone size: once; V gene: TRBV6-6
CDR3 protein: CASSLALRQGDQPQHF; CDR3 DNA: TGTGCCAGCAGCTTAGCGCTCCGACAGGGCGATCAGCCCCAGCATTTT; D gene: TRBD1; J gene: TRBJ1-5; clone size: -; V gene: TRBV7-2
CDR3 protein: CASRAGPRMNTEAFF; CDR3 DNA: TGTGCCAGCAGGGCAGGGCCTCGTATGAACACTGAAGCTTTCTTT; D gene: -; J gene: TRBJ1-1; clone size: -; V gene: TRBV13
CDR3 protein: CASSQRQNYGYTF; CDR3 DNA: TGTGCCAGCAGCCAGCGGCAGAACTATGGCTACACCTTC; D gene: -; J gene: TRBJ1-2; clone size: -; V gene: TRBV3-1/TRBV3-2
CDR3 protein: CASNTETLGQYF; CDR3 DNA: TGTGCCAGCAATACGGAGACCTTGGGGCAGTACTTC; D gene: -; J gene: TRBJ2-7; clone size: -; V gene: TRBV28
CDR3 protein: CASSPQGQSNQPQHF; CDR3 DNA: TGTGCCAGCAGTCCCCAGGGACAGTCCAATCAGCCCCAGCATTTT; D gene: TRBD1; J gene: TRBJ1-5; clone size: once; V gene: TRBV28
CDR3 protein: CASSFGEKLFF; CDR3 DNA: TGTGCCAGCAGCTTCGGTGAAAAACTGTTTTTT; D gene: -; J gene: TRBJ1-4; clone size: -; V gene: TRBV7-9
CDR3 protein: CASSPTSGQETQYF; CDR3 DNA: TGTGCCAGCAGCCCGACTAGCGGCCAAGAGACCCAGTACTTC; D gene: TRBD2; J gene: TRBJ2-5; clone size: -; V gene: TRBV5-4
CDR3 protein: CASNNGQGVHGYTF; CDR3 DNA: TGTGCCAGCAATAACGGACAGGGAGTCCATGGCTACACCTTC; D gene: TRBD1; J gene: TRBJ1-2; clone size: -; V gene: TRBV6-6
CDR3 protein: CASSLWTSGSPGELFF; CDR3 DNA: TGTGCCAGCAGCTTATGGACTAGCGGGAGTCCCGGGGAGCTGTTTTTT; D gene: TRBD2; J gene: TRBJ2-2; clone size: -; V gene: TRBV7-2
CDR3 protein: CASSLDRTSAQFF; CDR3 DNA: TGTGCCAGCAGCTTAGATCGGACTAGCGCACAGTTCTTC; D gene: TRBD2; J gene: TRBJ2-1; clone size: -; V gene: TRBV7-2
CDR3 protein: CASSLTTLGTGSSYEQYF; CDR3 DNA: TGTGCCAGCAGCTTAACAACTCTAGGGACAGGAAGCTCCTACGAGCAGTACTTC; D gene: TRBD1; J gene: TRBJ2-7; clone size: -; V gene: TRBV7-9
CDR3 protein: CASSRQGEKLFF; CDR3 DNA: TGTGCCAGCAGCCGACAGGGGGAAAAACTGTTTTTT; D gene: TRBD1; J gene: TRBJ1-4; clone size: -; V gene: TRBV6-5
CDR3 protein: CASSPLPGDTQYF; CDR3 DNA: TGTGCCAGCTCACCACTTCCCGGAGATACGCAGTATTTT; D gene: -; J gene: TRBJ2-3; clone size: -; V gene: TRBV18
CDR3 protein: CASSREGGQPQHF; CDR3 DNA: TGCGCCAGCAGCAGGGAGGGGGGCCAGCCCCAGCATTTT; D gene: -; J gene: TRBJ1-5; clone size: -; V gene: TRBV5-1
CDR3 protein: CASSLNQANQPQHF; CDR3 DNA: TGTGCCAGCAGTTTAAATCAGGCAAATCAGCCCCAGCATTTT; D gene: -; J gene: TRBJ1-5; clone size: -; V gene: TRBV28
CDR3 protein: CASSYPGGASSYEQYF; CDR3 DNA: TGTGCCAGCAGTTACCCCGGCGGGGCCTCCTCCTACGAGCAGTACTTC; D gene: -; J gene: TRBJ2-7; clone size: once; V gene: TRBV6-5